The T cell receptor (beta chain) under discussion was sequenced for a study of T-cell memory formation after mild COVID-19. For the study at large: Largely, TCR clusters stayed within a single donor. Study conclusions and caveats: CM and EM subsets held most contracting CD4+ clones; EMRA held CD8+ ones. While clones contracting from day 15 to 85 were balanced between CD4 and CD8, later expanders leaned CD4+. The appearance of some responding clones in pre-infection memory suggested that cross-reactive memory joined.

Using its own MiXCR run on the 5' RACE reads, TCRdb lists one record per CDR3 protein. The table includes about 280,000 distinct CDR3 sequences, 8% to 9% detected once. CDR1 and CDR2 (germline): LGHNA, YNFKEQ. The CDR3 length is 13 residues. V was trimmed by 1 base and J by 5 bases, leaving 8 bases between them. Of note for this clonotype: Its antigen is still unknown.

The sequenced material came from PBMCs or a T cell subset sorted from them (not recorded which). The receptor was derived from a young man who had mild COVID-19 (a few samples of this study predate the infection). Cell type and time point are not known. The chain couples TRBV4-2 to TRBJ1-2; D unclear. CDR3: CASSQVGRYGYTF. DNA of the CDR3: TGTGCCAGCAGCCAAGTCGGCAGGTATGGCTACACCTTC.